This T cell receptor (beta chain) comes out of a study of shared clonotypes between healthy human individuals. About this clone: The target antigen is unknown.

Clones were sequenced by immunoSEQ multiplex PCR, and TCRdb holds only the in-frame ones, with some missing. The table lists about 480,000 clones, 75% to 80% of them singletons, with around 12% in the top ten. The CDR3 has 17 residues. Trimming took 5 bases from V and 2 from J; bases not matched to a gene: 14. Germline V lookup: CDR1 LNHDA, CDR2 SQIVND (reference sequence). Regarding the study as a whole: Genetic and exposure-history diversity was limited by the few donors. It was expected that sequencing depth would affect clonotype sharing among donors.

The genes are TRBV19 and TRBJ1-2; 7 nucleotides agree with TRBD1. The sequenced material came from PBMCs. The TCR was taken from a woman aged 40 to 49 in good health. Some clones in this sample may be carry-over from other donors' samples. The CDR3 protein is CASSPNGDRTSNYGYTF. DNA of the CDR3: TGTGCCAGTAGTCCTAACGGGGACAGAACATCAAACTATGGCTACACCTTC. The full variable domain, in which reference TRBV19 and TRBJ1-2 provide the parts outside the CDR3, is DGGITQSPKYLFRKEGQNVTLSCEQNLNHDAMYWYRQDPGQGLRLIYYSQIVNDFQKGDIAEGYSVSREKKESFPLTVTSAQKNPTAFYLCASSPNGDRTSNYGYTFGSGTRLTVV.